This TCR beta chain was profiled in a study of beta chain features in type 1 diabetes. Regarding the study as a whole: Relative to healthy donors, patients appeared to have naive, central memory and Treg TCRB repertoires that were more similar.

Regarding this clone: Its antigen remains unidentified.

Expressed TCRB transcripts were sequenced, since all the RNA that had been isolated was reverse transcribed. Method: immunoSEQ multiplex PCR; TCRdb's copy keeps in-frame clones and lacks some. Of 150,000 to 170,000 clones in the sample, about 7.3% were seen once. J gave up 0 bases and V 2 bases, and 4 bases lay outside the gene matches. Germline CDR1 reads SGHTA; CDR2 reads FQGTGA. The CDR3 is 15 amino acids. The clonotype originates from a man aged 18-30 years in good health. The sample was central memory CD4+ T cells from blood. The J gene is TRBJ2-7, the V gene TRBV7-3, with 7 bases that match TRBD2. The CDR3 spells CASSLEGGSSYEQYF. The CDR3, as DNA: TGTGCCAGCAGCTTAGAAGGCGGGAGCTCCTACGAGCAGTACTTC. The variable domain in full, completed from reference TRBV7-3 and TRBJ2-7, reads GAGVSQTPSNKVTEKGKYVELRCDPISGHTALYWYRQSLGQGPEFLIYFQGTGAADDSGLPNDRFFAVRPEGSVSTLKIQRTERGDSAVYLCASSLEGGSSYEQYFGPGTRLTVT.